This T cell receptor (beta chain) emerged from a study of shared clonotypes between healthy human individuals. This clone was seen a handful of times. Sorted-subset replicate PCRs used about 200 ng DNA, tens of thousands of T cell genomes. Produced via immunoSEQ multiplex PCR; TCRdb's table is partial and in-frame only. The table lists about 2.3 million clones, approximately 95% of them singletons, with 0.39% in the top ten. Trimming shortened V by 3 bases and J by 2 bases, and 13 bases separated the two germline ends. The CDR3 sequence is 15 residues long. The V gene's germline CDR1 is KGHSH and CDR2 LQKENI.

This clonotype was sampled from a man aged 18 to 29 in good health. Some clones in this sample may be carry-over from other donors' samples. What was sequenced was naive CD4+ T cells from PBMCs. Subset specified: CD45RA+ positively selected. The rearrangement joins TRBV18 to TRBJ1-2; D gene ambiguous. The CDR3, as DNA: TGTGCCAGCTCACCTCCCACGGGCCTAAACTATGGCTACACCTTC. The encoded protein is CASSPPTGLNYGYTF. The entire variable domain, with the rest obtained from reference TRBV18 and TRBJ1-2, is as follows: NAGVMQNPRHLVRRRGQEARLRCSPMKGHSHVYWYRQLPEEGLKFMVYLQKENIIDESGMPKERFSAEFPKEGPSILRIQQVVRGDSAAYFCASSPPTGLNYGYTFGSGTRLTVV.